The clone carrying this T cell receptor beta chain has a handful of counts. Its antigen remains unidentified. Germline V gives CDR1 LGHDT, CDR2 YNNKEL (reference sequence). The V segment lost 4 bases and the J segment 1 base; nucleotides outside the gene matches: 11. CDR3 length: 17 amino acids. These data come from a study of post-analysis software for immune sequencing data. Study background: Patients with relapsing-remitting, secondary progressive and progressive-relapsing multiple sclerosis courses were all represented.

cDNA libraries for TCR beta contained unique molecular identifiers. When 1 to 10 million T cells were used, they gave about 540,000 cDNA molecules. One entry per CDR3 protein, called by TCRdb with MiXCR from the PCR reads. The top ten hold approximately 1.6% of the sample, which has about 150,000 distinct CDR3 sequences, about 30% seen once. Findings and limits, study-wide: The study found significantly lower normalized Chao1 diversity in multiple sclerosis patients than in controls. Patients carried a few TRBV segments more frequently than controls did, and TRBV5-6, TRBV5-1 and TRBV20-1 were among them.

This receptor was identified in a girl aged 5 to 17 with multiple sclerosis. The sequencing sample was made of blood. The chain employs TRBV3-1 and TRBJ2-5; 8 nucleotides line up with TRBD2. Written as DNA, the CDR3 is TGTGCCAGCAGCCCCCTGGATAGCGGGACTTCCCAAGAGACCCAGTACTTC. Its translation is CASSPLDSGTSQETQYF.